What follows are 20 T cell receptor beta chains derived from one specimen sequenced in a study of metastatic and nonmetastatic thyroid tumors (TCRdb year 2020). Receptor amplification or capture employed PCR. Sequencing used an Illumina HiSeq 4000. TCRdb reprocessed the public reads (quality trimming at Q25 with fastp, clone calling with MiXCR) and kept in-frame beta chains. The sample table lists tens of thousands of clones, about 12% of them with a count of one. The top ten clonotypes cover 9% of the sample. None of the patients had been given any treatment before thyroid surgery. The sample taken for sequencing was blood. The receptors derive from a male donor with papillary thyroid cancer or a benign thyroid nodule (not recorded which). Some clones in this sample may be carry-over from other donors' samples.

This clone has a count of ten or more. The chain combines TRBV11-1 with TRBJ2-3, with a tentative D call TRBD2 (6 bases). The CDR3 loop spans 16 amino acids. Germline CDR1 and CDR2: SGHAT and FQDESV (reference sequence). Trimming removed 4 bases at V and 0 bases at J, with 14 bases between. This chain's CDR3 is CASSSRPGTSTDTQYF. CDR3 in DNA: TGTGCCAGCAGCTCGCGACCCGGGACTAGCACAGATACGCAGTATTTT.

There are many counts of this clone. The gene calls are TRBV19 and TRBJ1-1, with 7 bases fitting TRBD1. From germline, CDR1 is LNHDA and CDR2 SQIVND (reference sequence). J was trimmed by 3 bases and V by 6 bases; bases with no gene match: 4. This CDR3 comprises 13 residues. CDR3: CASSRQGDTEAFF. CDR3 coding DNA: TGTGCCAGTAGCAGGCAGGGGGACACTGAAGCTTTCTTT.

This clone is classed as medium-sized (0.01 to 0.1%). The chain links TRBV6-1 to TRBJ2-7, with unresolved D. Germline CDR1 MNHNS, CDR2 SASEGT. The CDR3 loop spans 16 amino acids. V lost 1 base and J 0 bases, leaving 13 bases between the germline ends. CDR3 sequence (DNA): TGTGCCAGCAGTGAAGAAGTAGAAACCCCCTCCTACGAGCAGTACTTC. Its protein product is CASSEEVETPSYEQYF.

This clone was observed a few times. A read error may be the cause here, since a much bigger clone is one base away. This sample includes further DNA sequences coding for the same CDR3. The genes are TRBV19 and TRBJ2-3, with unresolved D. Germline-derived CDR1 and CDR2 are LNHDA and SQIVND (reference sequence). This CDR3 is built from 15 residues. CDR3 loop: CASSKGRLSTDTQYF. The CDR3 DNA follows: TGTGCCAGTAGTAAAGGACGGCTCAGCACGGATACGCAGTATTTT.

In this sample, this clone turned up many times. The chain employs TRBV5-1 and TRBJ2-7; 8 bases align to TRBD1. Per germline, CDR1 SGHRS and CDR2 YFSETQ. With V trimmed by 0 bases and J by 2 bases, 4 bases remained unmatched. The CDR3 runs 15 residues. The CDR3 DNA sequence: TGCGCCAGCAGCTTGGCCGGGGACAGGACCTACGAGCAGTACTTC. This encodes CASSLAGDRTYEQYF.

This clone was seen repeatedly, ten times or more. The rearrangement uses TRBV20-1 and TRBJ2-5, with D perhaps TRBD2 (6 bases). V dropped 3 bases and J dropped 1 base, with 15 bases sitting between them. Per germline, CDR1 DFQATT and CDR2 SNEGSKA (reference sequence). This CDR3 region has 15 residues. The DNA of the CDR3 is TGCAGTGCTAGTCAACACGGCGGGACCCAAGAGACCCAGTACTTC. Its protein product is CSASQHGGTQETQYF.

The table lists this clone with a few counts. One end of the junction does not line up with germline, which may come from a read error. Other DNA sequences in the sample encode the same CDR3. The V gene is TRBV6-2 or TRBV6-3, the J gene TRBJ1-2; tentative D call: TRBD1 (5 bases). This CDR3 is built from 14 residues. Germline V gene data show CDR1 as MNHEY and CDR2 as SVGEGT. Here the CDR3 DNA reads TGTGCCAGTAGTTACGCAACAGGTGGTCGGGGCTACACCTTC. This translates into CASSYATGGRGYTF.

Ten or more counts support this clone. Lacking the conserved final phenylalanine or tryptophan, this CDR3 likely reflects a read error. The chain couples TRBV10-1 to TRBJ1-1; 7 positions agree with TRBD1. The trim removed 6 bases at V and 4 bases at J, leaving 5 bases unmatched. This CDR3 spans 13 amino acids. The germline CDR1 and CDR2 sequences are WNHNN and SYGVQD (reference sequence). CDR3 protein: CASRKDRVTEAFL. CDR3 nucleotide sequence: TGCGCCAGCAGAAAAGACAGGGTCACTGAAGCTTTCCTT.

The sample holds a few counts of this clone. This rearrangement joins TRBV5-4 to TRBJ2-2, with no clear D. This CDR3 is built from 13 residues. Germline CDR1 is SGHNT and CDR2 is YYREEE (reference sequence). The V end lost 4 bases, the J end lost 5 bases, and 9 bases lay between the germline ends. CDR3: CASSGWGTGELFF. CDR3 sequence (DNA): TGTGCCAGCAGCGGGTGGGGTACCGGGGAGCTGTTTTTT.

This clone was picked up a small number of times. The germline gene is not matched at one end of the junction; a read error may be the cause. V gene TRBV4-3 combines with J gene TRBJ2-3; D possibly corresponds to TRBD2 (6 bases). This CDR3 is built from 13 residues. Germline V gene sequence: CDR1 LGHNA, CDR2 YSLEER. CDR3 residues: CASIQWRADTQYF. CDR3 DNA: TGCGCCAGCATCCAATGGAGGGCAGATACGCAGTATTTT.

The table lists this clone with many counts. The chain is built from TRBV28 and TRBJ2-4; D is undetermined. In germline, CDR1 is MDHEN, CDR2 SYDVKM. This CDR3 is built from 14 residues. The ends were cut back, 7 bases at V and 5 bases at J, with 15 bases in the middle. The CDR3 protein is CASNGVEYQNIQYF. In DNA, the CDR3 is TGTGCCAGCAATGGGGTGGAGTACCAAAACATTCAGTACTTC.

The rearrangement links TRBV20-1 to TRBJ1-1, with D perhaps matching TRBD1 (5 bases). The length of the CDR3 is 14 residues. V lost 1 base and J lost 2, with 11 bases in between. Germline V CDR1 and CDR2: DFQATT, SNEGSKA (reference sequence). In nucleotides, the CDR3 is TGCAGTGCTAGAGGGGGGACCTACAACACTGAAGCTTTCTTT. Protein product: CSARGGTYNTEAFF.

With respect to this clone: This may arise from a read error, as a much more abundant clone is one base away. This chain joins TRBV2 and TRBJ1-2; TRBD1 aligns across 9 bases. Germline CDR1 reads SNHLY; CDR2 reads FYNNEI. CDR3 length: 16 residues. Trimming at V came to 5 bases and at J to 4 bases, leaving 11 bases not matched to a gene. This CDR3 is CASSPRGQGHGYGYTF. The DNA for the CDR3 is TGTGCCAGCAGTCCTCGGGGACAGGGACATGGCTATGGCTACACCTTC.

Only a few counts were recorded for this clone. The chain employs TRBV4-3 and TRBJ2-5; 10 bases are shared with TRBD1. In germline, CDR1 is LGHNA, CDR2 YSLEER. J gave up 6 bases and V 3 bases, and 7 bases lay outside the gene matches. This CDR3 spans 15 amino acids. The CDR3 nucleotides read TGCGCCAGCAGCCATGGAGGGACAGGGGCGCAGACCCAGTACTTC. It is translated as CASSHGGTGAQTQYF.

This clone was picked up a small number of times. The chain has TRBV28 and TRBJ2-7; D may be TRBD2 (7 bases). CDR3 length equals 15 residues. V shed 4 bases and J shed 2 bases, with 15 bases lying between them. Germline-derived CDR1 and CDR2 are MDHEN and SYDVKM. This CDR3 reads CASSSGGGGPYEQYF. The CDR3, as DNA: TGTGCCAGCAGTTCTGGGGGGGGGGGCCCCTACGAGCAGTACTTC.

This clone showed up many times. The chain carries TRBV7-8 and TRBJ2-7; 7 nucleotides match TRBD1. The CDR3 sequence is 14 residues long. The V and J ends lost 2 bases and 6 bases, in that order; junction bases with no gene match: 7. Germline CDR1 reads SGHVS; CDR2 reads FQNEAQ. CDR3 amino acids: CASSLQRRGIEQYF. The CDR3 region has the DNA TGTGCCAGCAGCTTACAACGCAGGGGGATCGAGCAGTACTTC. Based on the CDR3 plus reference TRBV7-8 and TRBJ2-7, the full variable domain is GAGVSQSPRYKVAKRGQDVALRCDPISGHVSLFWYQQALGQGPEFLTYFQNEAQLDKSGLPSDRFFAERPEGSVSTLKIQRTQQEDSAVYLCASSLQRRGIEQYFGPGTRLTVT.

This clone was found many times. V and J are TRBV4-2 and TRBJ1-2; 7 bases match TRBD1. Germline V CDR1 and CDR2: LGHNA, YNFKEQ. Germline trimming cut 2 bases from V and 4 bases from J; bases unmatched to any gene: 7. The CDR3 is made up of 15 amino acids. CDR3 sequence: CASSQSGTAAYGYTF. CDR3 DNA: TGTGCCAGCAGCCAATCCGGGACAGCCGCCTATGGCTACACCTTC.

This clone occurred many times. This chain connects TRBV7-6 to TRBJ2-7; 10 bases are a match to TRBD1. This CDR3 comprises 15 residues. CDR1 and CDR2 from the germline V gene are SGHVS and FNYEAQ. V was pared by 4 bases and J by 2 bases, with 5 bases of the junction left unmatched. CDR3 in amino acids: CASSSLGQGAYEQYF. In DNA, the CDR3 is TGTGCCAGCAGCTCCCTAGGACAGGGGGCCTACGAGCAGTACTTC.

This clone was observed many times. The chain has TRBV7-2 and TRBJ2-1; D not resolved. The CDR3 has 12 amino acids. Trimming pared 5 bases from V and 9 bases from J, leaving 11 bases between. The germline CDR1 and CDR2 sequences are SGHTA and FQGNSA. The CDR3 DNA reads TGTGCCAGCAGCAGCTTTGGCGGTGAGCAGTTCTTC. Encoded protein: CASSSFGGEQFF. Full variable domain (missing parts from reference TRBV7-2 and TRBJ2-1): GAGVSQSPSNKVTEKGKDVELRCDPISGHTALYWYRQSLGQGLEFLIYFQGNSAPDKSGLPSDRFSAERTGGSVSTLTIQRTQQEDSAVYLCASSSFGGEQFFGPGTRLTVL.

The table lists this clone with many counts. The DNA for the CDR3 is TGCAGTGCTAGATCTAGCGGGCCCCCCCATGAGCAGTTCTTC. The encoded protein is CSARSSGPPHEQFF. V and J are TRBV20-1 and TRBJ2-1, with TRBD2 matching 8 bases. V lost 2 bases, J lost 8 bases, and 8 bases stayed unmatched. This CDR3 spans 14 amino acids. The germline V gene has CDR1 DFQATT and CDR2 SNEGSKA (reference sequence).